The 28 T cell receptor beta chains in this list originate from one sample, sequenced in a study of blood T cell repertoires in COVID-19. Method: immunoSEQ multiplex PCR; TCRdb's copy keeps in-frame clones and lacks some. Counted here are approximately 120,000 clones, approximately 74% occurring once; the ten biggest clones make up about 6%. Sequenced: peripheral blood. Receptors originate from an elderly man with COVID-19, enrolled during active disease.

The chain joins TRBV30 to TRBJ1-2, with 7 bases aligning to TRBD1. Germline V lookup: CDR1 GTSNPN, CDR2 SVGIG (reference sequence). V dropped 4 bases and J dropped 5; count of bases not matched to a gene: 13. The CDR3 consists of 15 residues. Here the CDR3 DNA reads TGTGCCTGGATTAAAACCGACAGGGTTGGGTATGGCTACACCTTC. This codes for CAWIKTDRVGYGYTF.

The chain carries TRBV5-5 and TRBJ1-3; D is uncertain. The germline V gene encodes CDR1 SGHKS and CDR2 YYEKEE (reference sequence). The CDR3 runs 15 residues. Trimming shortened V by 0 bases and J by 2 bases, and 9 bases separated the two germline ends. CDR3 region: CASSLAVTTGNTIYF. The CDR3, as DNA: TGTGCCAGCAGCTTGGCCGTGACAACTGGAAACACCATATATTTT.

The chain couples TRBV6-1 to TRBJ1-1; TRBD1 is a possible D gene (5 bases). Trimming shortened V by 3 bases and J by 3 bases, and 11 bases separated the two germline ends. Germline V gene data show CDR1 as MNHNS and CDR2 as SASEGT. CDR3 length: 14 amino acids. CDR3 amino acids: CASSDRVSYTEAFF. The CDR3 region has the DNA TGTGCCAGCAGTGACAGGGTATCGTACACTGAAGCTTTCTTT.

CDR3 region: CASSQGLAGAEQYF. The CDR3 nucleotides read TGCGCCAGCAGCCAGGGACTAGCGGGAGCCGAGCAGTACTTC. The chain has TRBV5-1 and TRBJ2-7, with 14 bases aligning to TRBD2. Germline CDR1 and CDR2: SGHRS and YFSETQ. The CDR3 is 14 amino acids. The trim removed 4 bases at V and 6 bases at J, leaving 3 bases unmatched.

The CDR3: CASSRTSGSEQFF. The CDR3 coding sequence is TGTGCCAGCAGCAGGACTAGCGGGAGCGAGCAGTTCTTC. The rearrangement uses TRBV7-3 and TRBJ2-1, with 13 bases lining up with TRBD2. The CDR3 length is 13 residues. The V gene end was trimmed by 5 bases and the J gene end by 10 bases; junction bases not matched to a gene: 2. Per the germline V gene, CDR1 is SGHTA and CDR2 is FQGTGA.

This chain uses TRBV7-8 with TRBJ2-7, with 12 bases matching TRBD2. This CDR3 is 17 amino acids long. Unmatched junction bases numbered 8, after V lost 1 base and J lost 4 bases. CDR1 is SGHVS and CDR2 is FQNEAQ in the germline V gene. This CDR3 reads CASSLGRASGRGYEQYF. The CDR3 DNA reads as TGTGCCAGCAGCTTAGGAAGGGCTAGCGGGAGGGGGTACGAGCAGTACTTC.

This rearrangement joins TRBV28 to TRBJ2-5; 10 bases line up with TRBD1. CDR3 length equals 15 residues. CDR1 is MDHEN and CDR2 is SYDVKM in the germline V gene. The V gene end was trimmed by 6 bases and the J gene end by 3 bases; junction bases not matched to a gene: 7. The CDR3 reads CASSSPTGGKETQYF. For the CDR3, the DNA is TGTGCCAGCAGCTCTCCGACAGGGGGCAAAGAGACCCAGTACTTC.

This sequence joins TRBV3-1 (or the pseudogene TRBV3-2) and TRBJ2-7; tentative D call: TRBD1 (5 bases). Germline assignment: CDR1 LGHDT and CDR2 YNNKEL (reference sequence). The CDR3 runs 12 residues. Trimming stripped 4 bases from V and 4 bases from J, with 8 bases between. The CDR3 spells CASSLTGYEQYF. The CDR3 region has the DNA TGTGCCAGCAGCCTTACAGGTTACGAGCAGTACTTC.

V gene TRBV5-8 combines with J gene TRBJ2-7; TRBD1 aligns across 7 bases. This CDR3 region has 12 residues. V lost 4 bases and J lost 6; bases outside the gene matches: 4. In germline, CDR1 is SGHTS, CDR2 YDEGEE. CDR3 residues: CASSVTGREQYF. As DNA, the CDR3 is TGTGCCAGCAGCGTGACAGGGCGCGAGCAGTACTTC. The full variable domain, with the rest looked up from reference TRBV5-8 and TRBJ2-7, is EAGVTQSPTHLIKTRGQQATLRCSPISGHTSVYWYQQALGLGLQFLLWYDEGEERNRGNFPPRFSGRQFPNYSSELNVNALELEDSALYLCASSVTGREQYFGPGTRLTVT.

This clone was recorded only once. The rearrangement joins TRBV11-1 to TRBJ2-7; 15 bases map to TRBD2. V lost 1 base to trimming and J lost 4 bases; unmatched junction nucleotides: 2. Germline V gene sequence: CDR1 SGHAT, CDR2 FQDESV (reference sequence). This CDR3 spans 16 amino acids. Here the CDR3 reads CASSLGGLAGGYEQYF. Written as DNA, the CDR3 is TGTGCCAGCAGCTTAGGAGGACTAGCGGGAGGGTACGAGCAGTACTTC. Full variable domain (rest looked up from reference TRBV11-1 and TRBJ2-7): EAEVAQSPRYKITEKSQAVAFWCDPISGHATLYWYRQILGQGPELLVQFQDESVVDDSQLPKDRFSAERLKGVDSTLKIQPAELGDSAMYLCASSLGGLAGGYEQYFGPGTRLTVT.

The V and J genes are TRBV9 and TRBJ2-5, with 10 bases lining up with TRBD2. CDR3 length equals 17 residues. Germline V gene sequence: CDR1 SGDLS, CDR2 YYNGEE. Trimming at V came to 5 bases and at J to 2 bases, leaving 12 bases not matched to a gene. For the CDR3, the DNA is TGTGCCAGCAGTCTCTCTGCTAGCGGGAGAGGACAAGAGACCCAGTACTTC. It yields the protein CASSLSASGRGQETQYF. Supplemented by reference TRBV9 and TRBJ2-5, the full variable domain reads DSGVTQTPKHLITATGQRVTLRCSPRSGDLSVYWYQQSLDQGLQFLIQYYNGEERAKGNILERFSAQQFPDLHSELNLSSLELGDSALYFCASSLSASGRGQETQYFGPGTRLLVL.

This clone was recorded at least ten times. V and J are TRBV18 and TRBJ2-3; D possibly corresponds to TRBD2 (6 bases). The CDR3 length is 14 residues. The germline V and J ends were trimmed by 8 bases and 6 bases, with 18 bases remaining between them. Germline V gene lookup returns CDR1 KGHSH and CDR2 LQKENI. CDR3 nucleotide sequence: TGTGCCAGCACCAGGAGTAACGGAGGGGATACGCAGTATTTT. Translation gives CASTRSNGGDTQYF.

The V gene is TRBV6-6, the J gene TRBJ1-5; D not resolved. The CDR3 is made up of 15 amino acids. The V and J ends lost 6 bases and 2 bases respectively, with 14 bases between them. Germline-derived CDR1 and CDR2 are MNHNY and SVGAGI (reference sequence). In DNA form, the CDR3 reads TGTGCCAGCAGCGTGGGAGGGAGTGGCAATCAGCCCCAGCATTTT. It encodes CASSVGGSGNQPQHF.

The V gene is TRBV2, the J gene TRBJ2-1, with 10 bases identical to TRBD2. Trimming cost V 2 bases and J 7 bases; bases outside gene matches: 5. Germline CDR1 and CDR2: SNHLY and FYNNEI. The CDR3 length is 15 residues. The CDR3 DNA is TGTGCCAGCAGTGAACAAGCGGGAGGGATTAATGAGCAGTTCTTC. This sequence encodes CASSEQAGGINEQFF.

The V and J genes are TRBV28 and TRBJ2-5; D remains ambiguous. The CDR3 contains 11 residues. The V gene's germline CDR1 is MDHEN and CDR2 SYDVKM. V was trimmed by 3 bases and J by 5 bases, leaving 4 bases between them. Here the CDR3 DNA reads TGTGCCAGCAGTTTGACTGAGACCCAGTACTTC. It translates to CASSLTETQYF.

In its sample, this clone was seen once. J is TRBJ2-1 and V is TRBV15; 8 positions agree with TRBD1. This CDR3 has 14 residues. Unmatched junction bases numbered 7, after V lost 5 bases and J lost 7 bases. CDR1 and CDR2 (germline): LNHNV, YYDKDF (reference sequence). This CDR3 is CATSSGQGRNEQFF. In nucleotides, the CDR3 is TGTGCCACCAGCTCTGGACAGGGTCGTAATGAGCAGTTCTTC.

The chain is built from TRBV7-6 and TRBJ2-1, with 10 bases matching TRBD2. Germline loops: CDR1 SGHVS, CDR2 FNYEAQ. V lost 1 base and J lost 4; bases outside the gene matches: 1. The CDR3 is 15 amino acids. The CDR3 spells CASSLGTSGYNEQFF. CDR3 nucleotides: TGTGCCAGCAGCTTAGGGACTAGCGGTTACAATGAGCAGTTCTTC.

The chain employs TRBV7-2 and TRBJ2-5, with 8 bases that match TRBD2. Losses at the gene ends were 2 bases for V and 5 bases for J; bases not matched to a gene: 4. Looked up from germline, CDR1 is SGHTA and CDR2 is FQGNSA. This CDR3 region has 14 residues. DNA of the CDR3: TGTGCCAGCAGCTTAACGGGAGGGGGGGAGACCCAGTACTTC. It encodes CASSLTGGGETQYF.

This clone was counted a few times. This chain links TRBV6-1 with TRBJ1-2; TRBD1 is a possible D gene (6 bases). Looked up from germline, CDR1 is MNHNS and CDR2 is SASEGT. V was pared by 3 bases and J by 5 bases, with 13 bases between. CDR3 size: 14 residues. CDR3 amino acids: CASSEGGPGYGYTF. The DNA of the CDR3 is TGTGCCAGCAGTGAGGGGGGGCCAGGGTATGGCTACACCTTC.

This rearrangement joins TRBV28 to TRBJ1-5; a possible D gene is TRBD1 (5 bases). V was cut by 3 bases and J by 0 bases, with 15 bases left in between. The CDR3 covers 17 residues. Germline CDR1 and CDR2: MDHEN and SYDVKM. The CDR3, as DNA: TGTGCCAGCAGTTTCATCCTTCAGGGCTATAGCAATCAGCCCCAGCATTTT. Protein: CASSFILQGYSNQPQHF.

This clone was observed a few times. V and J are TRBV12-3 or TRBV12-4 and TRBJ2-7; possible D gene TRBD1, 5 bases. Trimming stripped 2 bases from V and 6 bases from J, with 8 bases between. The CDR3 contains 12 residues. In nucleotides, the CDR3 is TGTGCCAGCAGTTTATCAGGGTCCGAGCAGTACTTC. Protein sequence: CASSLSGSEQYF.

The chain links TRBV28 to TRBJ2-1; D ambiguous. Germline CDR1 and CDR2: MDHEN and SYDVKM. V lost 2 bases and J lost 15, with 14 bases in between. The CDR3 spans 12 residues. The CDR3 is CASSLIGGRWFF. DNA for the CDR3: TGTGCCAGCAGTTTAATTGGCGGAAGGTGGTTCTTC.

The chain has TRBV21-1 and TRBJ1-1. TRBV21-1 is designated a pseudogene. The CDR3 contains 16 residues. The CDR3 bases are TGTGCCAGCAGCATTCCCGCGGGATTTCCCTGTACTGAAGCTTTCTTT. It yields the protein CASSIPAGFPCTEAFF.

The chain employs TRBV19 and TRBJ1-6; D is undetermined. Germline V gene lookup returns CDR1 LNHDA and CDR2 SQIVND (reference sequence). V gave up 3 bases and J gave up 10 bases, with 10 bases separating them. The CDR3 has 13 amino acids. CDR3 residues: CASSMGWESPLHF. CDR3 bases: TGTGCCAGTAGTATGGGATGGGAGTCACCCCTCCACTTT.

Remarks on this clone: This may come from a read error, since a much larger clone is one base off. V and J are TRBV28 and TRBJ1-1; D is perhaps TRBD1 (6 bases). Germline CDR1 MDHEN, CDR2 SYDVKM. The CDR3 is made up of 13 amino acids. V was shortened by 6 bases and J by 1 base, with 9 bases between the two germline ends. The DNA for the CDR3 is TGTGCCAGCAGGCAACAGGGGAACACTGAAGCTTTCTTT. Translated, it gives CASRQQGNTEAFF.

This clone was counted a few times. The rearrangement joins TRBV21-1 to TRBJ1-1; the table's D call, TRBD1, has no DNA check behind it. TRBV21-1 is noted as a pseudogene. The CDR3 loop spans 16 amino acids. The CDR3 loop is CASSKDHRVRGTEAFF. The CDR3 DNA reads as TGTGCCAGCAGCAAAGATCACAGGGTAAGGGGCACTGAAGCTTTCTTT.

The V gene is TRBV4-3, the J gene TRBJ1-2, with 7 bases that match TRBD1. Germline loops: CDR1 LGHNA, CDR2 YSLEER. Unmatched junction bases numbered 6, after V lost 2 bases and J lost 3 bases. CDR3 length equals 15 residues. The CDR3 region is CASSQQTGSDYGYTF. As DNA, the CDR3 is TGCGCCAGCAGCCAACAGACAGGGTCGGACTATGGCTACACCTTC.

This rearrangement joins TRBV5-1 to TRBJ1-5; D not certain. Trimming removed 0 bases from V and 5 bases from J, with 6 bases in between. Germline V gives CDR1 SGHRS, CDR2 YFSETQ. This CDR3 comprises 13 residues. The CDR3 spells CASSLGPDQPQHF. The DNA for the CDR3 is TGCGCCAGCAGCTTGGGGCCCGATCAGCCCCAGCATTTT.